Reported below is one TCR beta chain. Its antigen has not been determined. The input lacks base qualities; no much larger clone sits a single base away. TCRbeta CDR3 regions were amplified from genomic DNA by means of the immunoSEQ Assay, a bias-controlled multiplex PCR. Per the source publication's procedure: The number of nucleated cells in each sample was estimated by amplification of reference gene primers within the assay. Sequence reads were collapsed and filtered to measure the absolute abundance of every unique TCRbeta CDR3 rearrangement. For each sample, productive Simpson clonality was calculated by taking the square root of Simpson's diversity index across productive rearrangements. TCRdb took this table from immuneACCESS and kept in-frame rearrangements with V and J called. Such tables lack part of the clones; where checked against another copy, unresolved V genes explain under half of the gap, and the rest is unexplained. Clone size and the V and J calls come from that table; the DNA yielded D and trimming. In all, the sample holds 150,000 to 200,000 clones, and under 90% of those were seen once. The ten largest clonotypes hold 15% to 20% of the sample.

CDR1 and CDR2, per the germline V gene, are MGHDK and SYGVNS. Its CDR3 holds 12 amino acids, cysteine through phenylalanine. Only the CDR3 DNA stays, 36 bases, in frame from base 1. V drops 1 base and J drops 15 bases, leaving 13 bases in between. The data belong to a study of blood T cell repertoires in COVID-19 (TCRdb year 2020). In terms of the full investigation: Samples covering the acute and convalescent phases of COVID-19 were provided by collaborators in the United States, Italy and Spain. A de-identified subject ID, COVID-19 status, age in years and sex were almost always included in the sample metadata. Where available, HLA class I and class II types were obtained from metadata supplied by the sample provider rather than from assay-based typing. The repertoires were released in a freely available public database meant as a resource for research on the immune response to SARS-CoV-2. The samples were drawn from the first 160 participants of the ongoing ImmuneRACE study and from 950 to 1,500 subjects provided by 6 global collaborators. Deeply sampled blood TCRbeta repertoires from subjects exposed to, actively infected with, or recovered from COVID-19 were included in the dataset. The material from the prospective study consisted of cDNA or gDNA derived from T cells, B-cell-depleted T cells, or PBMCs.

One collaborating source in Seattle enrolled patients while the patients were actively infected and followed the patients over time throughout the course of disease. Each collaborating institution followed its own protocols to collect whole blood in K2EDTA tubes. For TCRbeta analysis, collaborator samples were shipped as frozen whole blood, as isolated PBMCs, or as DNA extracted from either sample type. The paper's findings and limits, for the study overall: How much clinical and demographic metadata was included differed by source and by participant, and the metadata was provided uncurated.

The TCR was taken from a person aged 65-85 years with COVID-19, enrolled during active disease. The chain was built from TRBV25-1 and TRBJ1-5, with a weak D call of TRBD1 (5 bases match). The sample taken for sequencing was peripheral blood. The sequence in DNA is TGTGCCAGCAGTGAATGGGGCGAGGCCCCGCATTTT. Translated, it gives CASSEWGEAPHF. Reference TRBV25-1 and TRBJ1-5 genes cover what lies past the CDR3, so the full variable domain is EADIYQTPRYLVIGTGKKITLECSQTMGHDKMYWYQQDPGMELHLIHYSYGVNSTEKGDLSSESTVSRIRTEHFPLTLESARPSHTSQYLCASSEWGEAPHFGDGTRLSIL.